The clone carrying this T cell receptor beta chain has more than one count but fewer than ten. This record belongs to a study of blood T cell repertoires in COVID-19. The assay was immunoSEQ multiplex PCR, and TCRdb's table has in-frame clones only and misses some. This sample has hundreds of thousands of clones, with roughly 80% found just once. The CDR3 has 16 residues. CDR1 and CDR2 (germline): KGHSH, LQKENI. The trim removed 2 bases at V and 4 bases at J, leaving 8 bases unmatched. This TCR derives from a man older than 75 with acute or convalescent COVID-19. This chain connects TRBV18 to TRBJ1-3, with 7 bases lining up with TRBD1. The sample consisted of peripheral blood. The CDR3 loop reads CASSPTGQILGNTIYF. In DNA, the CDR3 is TGTGCCAGCTCACCAACGGGACAGATTCTAGGAAACACCATATATTTT.